This TCR beta chain was identified in a study of T cells in Graves' hyperthyroidism and ophthalmopathy. Study-wide points: Most expanded thyroid clonotypes above 0.001 recurred in blood.

Amplification yielded TCR beta CDR3 regions, with RNA transcripts as the source. The TCR CDR3 was amplified in a first-round RT-PCR using the HTBI primer set. Each CDR3 protein gets one entry after TCRdb re-called the multiplex PCR reads with MiXCR. The profile shows fewer than 750,000 distinct CDR3 sequences, 40% to 55% of them singletons. For this clonotype: What it binds is not known.

Patients aged 18 to 65 had newly diagnosed hyperthyroidism of under 2 months' duration. Exclusion followed for patients with uncontrolled infection, other autoimmune disease, pregnancy or lactation. Clinical symptoms, serum thyroxine and TRAb, thyroid ultrasound and orbital computed tomography were used for the diagnoses. The CDR3 is made up of 11 amino acids. Trimming took off 8 bases at V and 7 bases at J, with 15 bases between the two ends. From germline, CDR1 is SQVTM and CDR2 ANQGSEA. The chain uses TRBV29-1 and TRBJ2-7; D unresolved. The clonotype comes from a woman younger than 35 with Graves' hyperthyroidism. Sequencing was carried out using peripheral blood or thyroid tissue (not recorded which). The CDR3 nucleotides are TGCAGCAGTTACGGCTCTGGAGAGCAGTACTTC. As protein: CSSYGSGEQYF.